The rows below give T cell receptor beta chains drawn from one sample of a study of blood T cell repertoires in COVID-19. Here immunoSEQ multiplex PCR was the method, and the copy in TCRdb shows in-frame clones only, minus some. The sample has 90,000 to 130,000 clones, more than 75% seen once. The sequencing sample was made of peripheral blood. The receptors come from a woman aged 45-59 years with acute or convalescent COVID-19. Each CDR3 is given with its conserved first and last residue. A D gene is named only where the DNA matches it firmly.

V	J	D	length	DNA	CDR3
TRBV21-1	TRBJ1-4	NA	21	TGTGCCAGCAGCCCCCTGGAAAAGAATTTCGCATTAGGACAGACTAATGAAAAACTGTTTTTT	CASSPLEKNFALGQTNEKLFF
TRBV19	TRBJ2-3	NA	16	TGTGCCAGTAGCCCCCGCGGCGGCTCATACACAGATACGCAGTATTTT	CASSPRGGSYTDTQYF
TRBV18	TRBJ2-7	TRBD2	15	TGTGCCAGCTCACCCGGGCTAGCGGGAAGCTACGAGCAGTACTTC	CASSPGLAGSYEQYF
TRBV4-1	TRBJ1-2	NA	17	TGCGCCAGCAGCCAAGAATATAGGACATCGGAGGGCTATGGCTACACCTTC	CASSQEYRTSEGYGYTF
TRBV5-4	TRBJ1-6	TRBD1	16	TGTGCCAGCAGCTCCGCCACGACAGGGCGACTCTCACCCCTCCACTTT	CASSSATTGRLSPLHF
TRBV18	TRBJ1-2	TRBD1	16	TGTGCCAGCTCACGACAACCGGGACAGGGCTACTATGGCTACACCTTC	CASSRQPGQGYYGYTF
TRBV2	TRBJ1-5	NA	12	TGTGCCGCCGGAGGTGGTCAGCAGCCCCAGCATTTT	CAAGGGQQPQHF
TRBV4-1	TRBJ2-3	NA	18	TGCGCCAGCAGCCAAGGTTGGGGAGGAAGGGAAGGCACAGATACGCAGTATTTT	CASSQGWGGREGTDTQYF
TRBV5-1	TRBJ2-7	TRBD2	15	TGCGCCAGCAGCTTCACTAGCGGGTCCTTCTACGAGCAGTACTTC	CASSFTSGSFYEQYF
TRBV5-4	TRBJ1-1	TRBD1	16	TGTGCCAGCAACCTTGGCGGGGCAGGGGGCATCACTGAAGCTTTCTTT	CASNLGGAGGITEAFF
TRBV6-4	TRBJ2-1	NA	13	TGTGCCAGTGCTGGAGGCCATGAAAATGAGCAGTTCTTC	CASAGGHENEQFF
TRBV7-6	TRBJ2-3	NA	13	TGTGCCAGCAGCTTAGCGCTAGGGGATAGGGAGTATTTT	CASSLALGDREYF
TRBV6-5	TRBJ1-2	TRBD1	16	TGTGCCAGCAGTTACCTCGACAGGGGTCCCCTCGATGGCTACACCTTC	CASSYLDRGPLDGYTF
TRBV7-2	TRBJ2-2	TRBD2	17	TGTGCCAGCAGCTTAGGACTAGCGGGAGTACGGACCGGGGAGCTGTTTTTT	CASSLGLAGVRTGELFF
TRBV2	TRBJ1-5	NA	14	TGTGCCAGCAAGGCCGAGGCCGTGGGTCAGTCCCAGCATTTT	CASKAEAVGQSQHF